The T cell receptor (beta chain) described here comes from a study of OX40 agonist ivuxolimab in advanced cancers. This clone was counted a single time. TCRdb keeps only in-frame clones here, not all; method: immunoSEQ multiplex PCR. Counted here are tens of thousands of clones, around 90% occurring once; the ten biggest clones make up 0.44%. The CDR3 is 14 amino acids. Germline V gives CDR1 LNHNV, CDR2 YYDKDF (reference sequence). The ends were cut back, 1 base at V and 4 bases at J, with 7 bases in the middle. The material sequenced was CD4+ or CD8+ T cells sorted from blood, taken in a trial of the OX40 agonist ivuxolimab. The sequence was obtained from an adult with an advanced solid tumor such as melanoma, head and neck, liver or kidney cancer. The chain recombines TRBV15 with TRBJ2-2, with TRBD2 as a possible D gene (5 bases). The CDR3, as DNA: TGTGCCACCAGCAGAGGCGGGCGCACCGGGGAGCTGTTTTTT. Protein product: CATSRGGRTGELFF.